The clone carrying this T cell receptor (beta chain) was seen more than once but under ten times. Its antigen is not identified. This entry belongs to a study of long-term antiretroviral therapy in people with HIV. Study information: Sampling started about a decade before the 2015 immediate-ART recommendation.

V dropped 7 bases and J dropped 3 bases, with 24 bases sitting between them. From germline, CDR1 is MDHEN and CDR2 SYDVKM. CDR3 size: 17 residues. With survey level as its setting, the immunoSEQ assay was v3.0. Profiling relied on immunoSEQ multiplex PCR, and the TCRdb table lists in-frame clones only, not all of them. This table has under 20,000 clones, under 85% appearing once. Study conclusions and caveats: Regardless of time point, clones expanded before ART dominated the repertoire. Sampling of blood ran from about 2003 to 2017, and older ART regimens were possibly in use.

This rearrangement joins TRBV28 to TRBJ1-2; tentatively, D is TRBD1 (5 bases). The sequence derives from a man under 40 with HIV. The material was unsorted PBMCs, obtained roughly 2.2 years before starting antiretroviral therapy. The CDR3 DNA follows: TGTGCCAGCAATTGGGGCCAAGAGCGGACATCTTACTATGGCTACACCTTC. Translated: CASNWGQERTSYYGYTF.